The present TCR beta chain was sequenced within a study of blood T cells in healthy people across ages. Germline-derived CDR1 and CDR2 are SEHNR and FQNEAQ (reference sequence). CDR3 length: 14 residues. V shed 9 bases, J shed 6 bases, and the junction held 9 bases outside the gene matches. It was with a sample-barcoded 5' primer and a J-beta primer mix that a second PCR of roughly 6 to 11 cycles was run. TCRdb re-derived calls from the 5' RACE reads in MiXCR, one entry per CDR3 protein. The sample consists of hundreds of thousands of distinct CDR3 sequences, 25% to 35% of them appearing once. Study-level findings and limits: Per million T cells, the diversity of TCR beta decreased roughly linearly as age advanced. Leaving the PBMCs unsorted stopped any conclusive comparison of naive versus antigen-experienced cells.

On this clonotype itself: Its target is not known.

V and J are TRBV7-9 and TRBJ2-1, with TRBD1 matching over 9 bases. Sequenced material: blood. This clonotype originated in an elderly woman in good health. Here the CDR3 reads CASHRGPRINEQFF. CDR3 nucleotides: TGTGCCAGTCACAGGGGGCCCCGAATCAATGAGCAGTTCTTC.